Listed here are 8 T cell receptor beta chains from one sample, sequenced in a study of blood T cell repertoires in COVID-19. Clones were sequenced by immunoSEQ multiplex PCR, and TCRdb holds only the in-frame ones, with some missing. The sample records around 200,000 clones, around nine tenths being singletons. Sequenced input: peripheral blood. The receptor source for this set is a man between 18 and 29 years old with active or convalescent COVID-19.

This clone was seen only once. CDR3 region: CASSFLEGTGLYF. DNA of the CDR3: TGTGCCAGCAGCTTTCTCGAGGGGACAGGGTTGTACTTC. J is TRBJ2-7 and V is TRBV21-1; the table's D gene call, TRBD1, was not cross checked with the DNA. TRBV21-1 is a pseudogene. CDR3 length equals 13 residues.

The J gene is TRBJ1-5, the V gene TRBV19, with 8 bases lining up with TRBD1. This CDR3 is 16 amino acids long. Germline loops: CDR1 LNHDA, CDR2 SQIVND (reference sequence). Losses at the gene ends were 3 bases for V and 4 bases for J; bases not matched to a gene: 8. CDR3 in DNA: TGTGCCAGTAGTATTCGCAGGGACAGGTTGAATCAGCCCCAGCATTTT. This sequence encodes CASSIRRDRLNQPQHF.

This clone showed up just a few times. The chain is built from TRBV4-1 and TRBJ1-2; D not resolved. V was pared by 4 bases and J by 1 base, with 13 bases between. Germline CDR1 and CDR2: MGHRA and YSYEKL. This CDR3 is 15 amino acids long. Here the CDR3 DNA reads TGCGCCAGCAGCCTTAGCTCAACGGATAACTATGGCTACACCTTC. This encodes CASSLSSTDNYGYTF.

This clone was found a few times. The gene calls are TRBV7-2 and TRBJ2-2, with TRBD2 identical over 12 bases. Germline V gene data show CDR1 as SGHTA and CDR2 as FQGNSA. V lost 5 bases and J lost 7; bases outside the gene matches: 8. The CDR3 is 16 amino acids. The CDR3 DNA reads as TGTGCCAGCAGCCTCCGACTAGCGGGAGCAGGCGGGGAGCTGTTTTTT. Translated, it gives CASSLRLAGAGGELFF. Combining the CDR3 with reference TRBV7-2 and TRBJ2-2 gives the whole variable domain GAGVSQSPSNKVTEKGKDVELRCDPISGHTALYWYRQSLGQGLEFLIYFQGNSAPDKSGLPSDRFSAERTGGSVSTLTIQRTQQEDSAVYLCASSLRLAGAGGELFFGEGSRLTVL.

The V gene is TRBV18, the J gene TRBJ2-7; 9 positions match TRBD1. CDR1 and CDR2 from the germline V gene are KGHSH and LQKENI. The CDR3 consists of 16 residues. Germline trimming cut 6 bases from V and 2 bases from J; bases unmatched to any gene: 11. This CDR3 reads CASSEKGQGSPYEQYF. The CDR3 coding sequence is TGTGCCAGCTCCGAAAAGGGACAGGGATCACCCTACGAGCAGTACTTC.

The chain uses TRBV14 and TRBJ2-2, with a weak D call TRBD2 (5 bases). Germline loops: CDR1 SGHDN, CDR2 FVKESK. Deletions cut 4 bases from V and 5 bases from J, with 11 bases between. This CDR3 is 14 amino acids long. The CDR3 DNA reads as TGTGCCAGCAGCCGGGCGGGCTCAACCGGGGAGCTGTTTTTT. This encodes CASSRAGSTGELFF.

This clone was counted ten times or more. The rearrangement uses TRBV6-4 and TRBJ2-6; D ambiguous. V lost 0 bases to trimming and J lost 0 bases, with 3 bases between them. CDR1 is MRHNA and CDR2 is SNTAGT in the germline V gene. This CDR3 has 15 amino acids. The CDR3 coding sequence is TGTGCCAGCAGTGACTCACTCTCTGGGGCCAACGTCCTGACTTTC. It yields the protein CASSDSLSGANVLTF.

A single count supports this clone. The rearrangement links TRBV9 to TRBJ1-3; the D is unclear. The CDR3 length is 14 residues. Germline CDR1 reads SGDLS; CDR2 reads YYNGEE. V was pared by 4 bases and J by 0 bases, with 8 bases between. The CDR3, as DNA: TGTGCCAGCAGCAACCAGGTCTCTGGAAACACCATATATTTT. It is translated as CASSNQVSGNTIYF.